The clone carrying this T cell receptor (beta chain) showed up just a few times. One end of the junction is discordant with germline, which a read error may explain. In TCRdb, the RT-PCR reads were re-called with MiXCR into one record per CDR3 protein. Of about 200,000 distinct CDR3 sequences listed, around two fifths are singletons. The data were taken from a study of patients and donors after allogeneic stem cell transplantation. From germline, CDR1 is DFQATT and CDR2 SNEGSKA (reference sequence). The CDR3 is made up of 13 amino acids. Sequences were obtained from blood, either unsorted or a sorted T cell fraction (not recorded which). This sequence was found in a human donor who was either an allogeneic HSCT recipient or a stem cell or donor lymphocyte infusion donor (not recorded which). It is not recorded whose cells these are; they may come from a transplant donor. V and J are TRBV20-1 and TRBJ1-2; D might be TRBD1 (5 bases). CDR3 in amino acids: CSARGTSNYGYTF. The CDR3 coding sequence is TGCAGTGCTAGGGGGACCTCTAATTATGGCTACACCTTC.